The 10 T cell receptor beta chains given below trace back to one sample, sequenced in a study of cytomegalovirus exposure and HLA in healthy donors. Vbeta (60) and Jbeta (13) primers were used in the PCR. The data were produced by immunoSEQ multiplex PCR, yet TCRdb's version contains in-frame clones alone and is incomplete. The sample has more than 200,000 clones, roughly 80% seen once. Input material: PBMCs. These receptors all stem from a girl aged 2-10 years in good health and CMV-seronegative.

V is TRBV13 and J is TRBJ2-4; no clear D gene. The CDR3 covers 14 residues. V was clipped by 5 bases and J by 3 bases, with 11 bases between them. The V gene's germline CDR1 is PRHDT and CDR2 FYEKMQ (reference sequence). Here the CDR3 DNA reads TGTGCCAGCAGCCCAGGTAGTATCAAAAACATTCAGTACTTC. This encodes CASSPGSIKNIQYF.

The rearrangement uses TRBV12-5 and TRBJ2-3, with D possibly being TRBD2 (6 bases). The CDR3 has 20 amino acids. Looked up from germline, CDR1 is LGHNT and CDR2 is FRNRAP. Trimming stripped 0 bases from V and 0 bases from J, with 22 bases between. CDR3 amino acids: CASGLVRIIRRDTSTDTQYF. The CDR3 nucleotides read TGTGCTAGTGGTTTGGTACGGATAATCAGGAGGGATACTAGCACAGATACGCAGTATTTT.

With regard to this clone: Other DNA sequences from this sample encode an identical CDR3 as well. The chain uses TRBV27 and TRBJ1-5; D not certain. CDR1 MNHEY and CDR2 SMNVEV come from the germline V gene (reference sequence). The germline V and J ends were trimmed by 2 bases and 0 bases, with 8 bases remaining between them. The CDR3 loop spans 15 amino acids. In DNA, the CDR3 is TGTGCCAGCAGTTTAGCCGGGAATAGCAATCAGCCCCAGCATTTT. It codes for CASSLAGNSNQPQHF.

The V call is TRBV11-1, the J call TRBJ2-1; tentative D call: TRBD2 (7 bases). This CDR3 region has 15 residues. V dropped 3 bases and J dropped 8 bases, with 17 bases sitting between them. CDR1 is SGHAT and CDR2 is FQDESV in the germline V gene (reference sequence). CDR3 sequence (DNA): TGTGCCAGCAGCTTTGGGAGGGGGGGAAGGTATGAGCAGTTCTTC. Amino acid sequence: CASSFGRGGRYEQFF.

The chain is built from TRBV10-1 and TRBJ2-2; possibly TRBD2 for D (5 bases). The CDR3 is 14 amino acids. The germline V gene has CDR1 WNHNN and CDR2 SYGVQD (reference sequence). Trimming took 2 bases from V and 6 from J, leaving 10 bases between them. The CDR3 here is CASSETSFAGELFF. The CDR3 bases are TGCGCCAGCAGTGAGACTAGTTTTGCCGGGGAGCTGTTTTTT.

This clone turned up a few times. The chain is built from TRBV18 and TRBJ2-1; 9 bases are shared with TRBD1. With 3 bases clipped from V and 7 bases from J, the junction kept 7 bases outside the gene matches. Germline V gene data show CDR1 as KGHSH and CDR2 as LQKENI. There are 15 residues in the CDR3. Here the CDR3 reads CASSPTGGVGNEQFF. In nucleotides, the CDR3 is TGTGCCAGCTCACCCACAGGGGGCGTGGGGAATGAGCAGTTCTTC. Based on the CDR3 plus reference TRBV18 and TRBJ2-1, the full variable domain is NAGVMQNPRHLVRRRGQEARLRCSPMKGHSHVYWYRQLPEEGLKFMVYLQKENIIDESGMPKERFSAEFPKEGPSILRIQQVVRGDSAAYFCASSPTGGVGNEQFFGPGTRLTVL.

V is TRBV7-9 and J is TRBJ1-2; tentatively, D is TRBD1 (6 bases). Trimming shortened V by 5 bases and J by 4 bases, and 23 bases separated the two germline ends. Germline CDR1 SEHNR, CDR2 FQNEAQ (reference sequence). The CDR3 totals 17 residues. CDR3 region: CASSPGDGGRDPYGYTF. The DNA for the CDR3 is TGTGCCAGCAGCCCAGGTGATGGGGGCAGGGACCCCTATGGCTACACCTTC.

The chain is built from TRBV7-2 and TRBJ1-2, with D uncertain. Germline CDR1 is SGHTA and CDR2 is FQGNSA. The CDR3 is made up of 15 amino acids. The germline V and J ends were trimmed by 2 bases and 0 bases, with 10 bases remaining between them. The CDR3 region is CASSLYDGANYGYTF. The CDR3 coding sequence is TGTGCCAGCAGCTTATATGACGGAGCTAACTATGGCTACACCTTC.

This chain uses TRBV25-1 with TRBJ2-7, with TRBD2 matching 11 bases. Trimming at V came to 6 bases and at J to 3 bases, leaving 10 bases not matched to a gene. CDR1 is MGHDK and CDR2 is SYGVNS in the germline V gene. The CDR3 has 16 amino acids. Here the CDR3 DNA reads TGTGCCAGCAGCCGGCGGTTGACTAGCGGGAACTACGAGCAGTACTTC. Translating gives CASSRRLTSGNYEQYF.

The CDR3 loop reads CASSVTSGSGYNEQFF. Written as DNA, the CDR3 is TGTGCCAGCAGTGTGACTAGCGGGAGTGGTTACAATGAGCAGTTCTTC. The chain is built from TRBV27 and TRBJ2-1; TRBD2 agrees at 12 bases. Losses at the gene ends were 5 bases for V and 4 bases for J; bases not matched to a gene: 6. CDR3 length equals 16 residues. Germline V CDR1 and CDR2: MNHEY, SMNVEV (reference sequence).